This T cell receptor (beta chain) was retrieved from a study of CD8 T cells in Susac syndrome (dated by TCRdb to the late 2010s). Concerning the study at large: Of the Susac syndrome patients who were sequenced, roughly eight were in clinical remission while six had clinically active disease. Susac syndrome patients were therapy-naive, on corticosteroids (some also receiving IVIg), or on IVIg alone at blood withdrawal. Repertoire sequencing was used to test whether CD8+ T cell activation and differentiation in Susac syndrome was antigen driven. CD8+ T cell repertoire clonality was compared between some 12 healthy donors, some 14 Susac syndrome patients and approximately 15 multiple sclerosis patients.

RNA was extracted using the RNeasy kit, and about 0.45 to 1 ug of the RNA was reverse transcribed with random hexamers. TCR beta CDR3 regions were amplified with the immunoSEQ multiplex PCR assay covering 54 Vbeta and 13 Jbeta segments. PCR amplification bias was corrected by using a synthetic template baseline for primer optimization and computational correction. The source study handled its data this way. Reads were annotated to V, D and J genes per IMGT and analyzed with immunoSEQ Analyzer, keeping only productive sequences. Clonality was calculated as one minus the Shannon entropy normalized by log2 of the number of productive unique sequences. For each patient and control, public and private clones were evaluated within the 100 most prevalent clones. A clone was defined as Susac-specific if it was absent from the healthy and MS cohorts, from over 1,000 published viral clones and from other ImmuneACCESS disease sequences. TCRdb cleaned the public reads at Q25 with fastp, built clones with MiXCR and kept in-frame beta chains. Under each unique CDR3 protein, matching rows form one entry showing the most common genes and DNA. None of the V and J calls come from the authors' own analysis; TCRdb made them. The sample table holds 50,000 to 55,000 distinct CDR3 sequences, of which around 93% were seen once. Roughly 0.8% of the sample goes to the ten largest clones.

This clonotype was detected only once. Its antigen target is currently unknown. Per-base quality was not reported, and no clone a single base away is much larger than it. One read alone provides weak support. High-throughput TCR beta sequencing profiled peripheral blood CD8+ and CD4+ T cells from healthy donors, Susac syndrome patients and multiple sclerosis patients. Recently defined diagnostic criteria for definite or probable disease were met by the Susac syndrome patients. Bulk CD8+ and CD4+ T cells were purified magnetically by negative isolation, whereas CD8+ TEMRA cells were enriched by FACS. Blood was collected in EDTA tubes and processed within 24 hours, with PBMCs isolated through density gradient centrifugation. PBMCs intended for TCR sequencing were frozen in liquid nitrogen and were later thawed in a 37 degrees C water bath. Purity of sorted or isolated CD4+, CD8+ and CD8+ TEMRA cells was at least 90%.

CDR1 is given as SGHRS and CDR2 as YFSETQ, both from the germline V gene. Taken from cysteine to phenylalanine, the CDR3 has 14 residues. Of the read, only the CDR3 DNA is kept; its 42 bases are in frame from base 1. The V end gives up 0 bases and the J end 4 bases, leaving 3 bases in the junction not matched to a gene. Paper-wide results and their limitations: Around 16 and five Susac-specific public clones were found in the total CD8+ and CD8+ TEMRA repertoires, respectively. The number of individuals in the TCR sequencing and HLA analysis was recognized as being relatively small. Clonal expansion was observed in Susac syndrome CD8+ repertoires, with the highest expansion in CD8+ TEMRA cells and greater expansion in clinically active than in remitting patients.

The sequencing sample was made of CD8+ T cells from PBMCs. The chain couples TRBV5-1 to TRBJ1-2; the central 7 bases match TRBD1. This clonotype was obtained from a human donor with Susac syndrome. The CDR3 here reads CASSLAGTVYGYTF. The sequenced DNA: TGCGCCAGCAGCTTGGCCGGGACAGTCTATGGCTACACCTTC.